This passage covers 8 T cell receptor beta chains from one sample sequenced in a study of T cell repertoires in cytomegalovirus infection. These receptors are not linked to any known antigen. TCRdb re-derived calls from the reads in MiXCR, one entry per CDR3 protein. The sample shows around 55,000 distinct CDR3 sequences, about 18% of them seen only once. Sequences were derived from CD8+ T cells from cultured PBMCs, sampled from culture after CMV antigen stimulation. Every receptor here comes from a human donor in good health (CMV status not recorded). Some clones in this sample may be carry-over from other donors' samples.

J is TRBJ1-1 and V is TRBV7-2; the D gene is possibly TRBD1 (5 bases). V shed 3 bases and J shed 5 bases, with 7 bases lying between them. This CDR3 has 12 amino acids. Germline CDR1 reads SGHTA; CDR2 reads FQGNSA. As DNA, the CDR3 is TGTGCCAGCAGCTTTTCAGGGACTGAAGCTTTCTTT. Translating it yields CASSFSGTEAFF.

The rearrangement links TRBV7-6 to TRBJ2-5, with TRBD2 matching 8 bases. With 3 bases clipped from V and 2 bases from J, the junction kept 8 bases outside the gene matches. The CDR3 extends over 16 amino acids. CDR1 and CDR2 (germline): SGHVS, FNYEAQ. CDR3: CASSFFRAGEQETQYF. In nucleotides, the CDR3 is TGTGCCAGCAGCTTTTTTCGAGCGGGGGAACAAGAGACCCAGTACTTC. The variable domain in full, with the rest retrieved from reference TRBV7-6 and TRBJ2-5, is GAGVSQSPRYKVTKRGQDVALRCDPISGHVSLYWYRQALGQGPEFLTYFNYEAQQDKSGLPNDRFSAERPEGSISTLTIQRTEQRDSAMYRCASSFFRAGEQETQYFGPGTRLLVL.

The V call is TRBV7-9, the J call TRBJ1-1, with D maybe TRBD1 (6 bases). The ends were cut back, 1 base at V and 5 bases at J, with 14 bases in the middle. The CDR3 runs to 15 residues. The V gene's germline CDR1 is SEHNR and CDR2 FQNEAQ (reference sequence). The CDR3 sequence is CASSLERNRETEAFF. CDR3 bases: TGTGCCAGCAGCTTAGAGCGGAACAGGGAGACTGAAGCTTTCTTT.

This clonotype has a handful of counts. The chain recombines TRBV7-2 with TRBJ1-1; D uncertain. V was pared by 6 bases and J by 6 bases, with 11 bases between. Per germline, CDR1 SGHTA and CDR2 FQGNSA. The CDR3 has 12 amino acids. This CDR3 is CASRFGIAEAFF. The CDR3 DNA follows: TGTGCCAGCAGGTTTGGTATCGCTGAAGCTTTCTTT.

This clonotype was detected a few times. The rearrangement uses TRBV12-3 or TRBV12-4 and TRBJ2-5; D is possibly TRBD1 (5 bases). The CDR3 runs to 13 residues. Trimming cost V 8 bases and J 4 bases, with 14 bases left between them. As DNA, the CDR3 is TGTGCCAGCGTTAGGGGTTCTAGAGAGACCCAGTACTTC. This translates into CASVRGSRETQYF.

The chain is built from TRBV7-2 and TRBJ1-1, with D unclear. CDR3 length equals 14 residues. Trimming left V 5 bases short and J 3 bases short, with 13 bases between. CDR1 is SGHTA, CDR2 FQGNSA, per germline. CDR3 coding DNA: TGTGCCAGCAGCGAAGGGTGGGGAGACACTGAAGCTTTCTTT. Protein product: CASSEGWGDTEAFF.

The V and J genes are TRBV7-6 and TRBJ2-3; 8 bases map to TRBD1. Germline CDR1 SGHVS, CDR2 FNYEAQ. Trimming removed 6 bases from V and 5 bases from J; junction bases left unmatched: 10. CDR3 size: 15 residues. This CDR3 reads CASSPGGAPGDTQYF. The CDR3 DNA is TGTGCCAGCAGTCCAGGGGGCGCCCCCGGAGATACGCAGTATTTT.

The rearrangement uses TRBV7-9 and TRBJ1-5, with 8 positions matching TRBD1. With V trimmed by 0 bases and J by 2 bases, 3 bases remained unmatched. The CDR3 is 16 residues long. Germline CDR1 is SEHNR and CDR2 is FQNEAQ (reference sequence). The CDR3 sequence: CASSLAPGQGNQPQHF. CDR3 coding DNA: TGTGCCAGCAGCTTAGCCCCGGGACAGGGCAATCAGCCCCAGCATTTT.